One and the same sample provided the 2 T cell receptor beta chains below, sequenced in a study of response to subunit inactivated influenza vaccine. MiXCR, run by TCRdb on the RT-PCR reads, gives a single entry per CDR3 protein. The data hold 590,000 or so distinct CDR3 sequences, with around 13% observed a single time. This specimen consisted of PBMCs from blood, obtained 14 to 15 days before vaccination. All receptors derive from a man aged 50-60 years who received an inactivated influenza vaccine.

This clonotype was observed many times. This sequence joins TRBV4-3 and TRBJ2-1, with unresolved D. The length of the CDR3 is 14 residues. Trimming stripped 1 base from V and 4 bases from J, with 8 bases between. Germline loops: CDR1 LGHNA, CDR2 YSLEER. CDR3 sequence: CASSQVGLYNEQFF. CDR3 DNA sequence: TGCGCCAGCAGCCAAGTGGGCTTGTACAATGAGCAGTTCTTC.

This clonotype appeared a few times. This chain links TRBV20-1 with TRBJ2-1; 10 nucleotides match TRBD1. The length of the CDR3 is 14 residues. Trimming cost V 5 bases and J 7 bases; bases outside gene matches: 8. Per germline, CDR1 DFQATT and CDR2 SNEGSKA (reference sequence). The CDR3 spells CSASQRTGGNEQFF. The CDR3 DNA sequence: TGCAGTGCTTCGCAAAGGACAGGGGGGAATGAGCAGTTCTTC.